These 25 T cell receptor beta chains originate from one sample sequenced in a study of OX40 agonist ivuxolimab in advanced cancers. This table comes from immunoSEQ multiplex PCR, and its TCRdb copy is limited to in-frame clones, with some not included. The table includes about 33,000 clones, about four fifths detected once. Specimen: CD4+ or CD8+ T cells sorted from blood, collected in a trial of the OX40 agonist ivuxolimab. Receptors were obtained from an adult with an advanced solid tumor such as melanoma, head and neck, liver or kidney cancer.

This clone was counted only a few times. The chain employs TRBV11-2 and TRBJ2-1; D ambiguous. Germline V gene lookup returns CDR1 SGHAT and CDR2 FQNNGV. This CDR3 comprises 12 residues. V was clipped by 1 base and J by 8 bases, with 6 bases between them. The CDR3 reads CASSLVVDEQFF. As DNA, the CDR3 is TGTGCCAGCAGCTTAGTTGTGGATGAGCAGTTCTTC. The entire variable domain, with the rest obtained from reference TRBV11-2 and TRBJ2-1, is as follows: EAGVAQSPRYKIIEKRQSVAFWCNPISGHATLYWYQQILGQGPKLLIQFQNNGVVDDSQLPKDRFSAERLKGVDSTLKIQPAKLEDSAVYLCASSLVVDEQFFGPGTRLTVL.

The chain combines TRBV7-3 with TRBJ1-1; maybe TRBD1 (6 bases). Germline V gene data show CDR1 as SGHTA and CDR2 as FQGTGA. The CDR3 covers 14 residues. V was pared by 5 bases and J by 5 bases, with 15 bases between. CDR3 amino acids: CASSPIGGETEAFF. DNA for the CDR3: TGTGCCAGCAGCCCCATAGGGGGAGAGACTGAAGCTTTCTTT. The full variable domain, in which reference TRBV7-3 and TRBJ1-1 provide the parts outside the CDR3, is GAGVSQTPSNKVTEKGKYVELRCDPISGHTALYWYRQSLGQGPEFLIYFQGTGAADDSGLPNDRFFAVRPEGSVSTLKIQRTERGDSAVYLCASSPIGGETEAFFGQGTRLTVV.

The sample holds a few counts of this clone. The chain couples TRBV4-1 to TRBJ2-3, with no clear D. The CDR3 contains 15 residues. V was cut by 6 bases and J by 4 bases, with 17 bases left in between. Germline V gene sequence: CDR1 MGHRA, CDR2 YSYEKL. The CDR3 region has the DNA TGCGCCAGCAGTTTATTCGGCAGTAGCTCAGATACGCAGTATTTT. Residues: CASSLFGSSSDTQYF.

The V gene is TRBV7-2, the J gene TRBJ2-1; D gene ambiguous. Per the germline V gene, CDR1 is SGHTA and CDR2 is FQGNSA. V lost 1 base and J 2 bases, leaving 9 bases between the germline ends. The CDR3 has 15 residues. The CDR3 spells CASSLGTRTYNEQFF. In nucleotides, the CDR3 is TGTGCCAGCAGCTTAGGGACGAGGACCTACAATGAGCAGTTCTTC.

The V gene is TRBV29-1, the J gene TRBJ1-2; no clear D gene. CDR3 length equals 13 residues. Germline lookup yields CDR1 SQVTM and CDR2 ANQGSEA. The V and J ends lost 6 bases and 4 bases respectively, with 15 bases between them. The CDR3 is CSVRLGLSYGYTF. The DNA of the CDR3 is TGCAGCGTGCGCTTGGGCCTCTCCTATGGCTACACCTTC.

V gene TRBV5-1 combines with J gene TRBJ2-7, with D uncertain. CDR3 length: 13 residues. CDR1 and CDR2 from the germline V gene are SGHRS and YFSETQ. V lost 2 bases, J lost 2 bases, and 8 bases lay in between. For the CDR3, the DNA is TGCGCCAGCAGCTTCAACCCAACCTACGAGCAGTACTTC. Translation gives CASSFNPTYEQYF.

This chain connects TRBV5-8 to TRBJ1-1; D gene unclear. The CDR3 loop spans 12 amino acids. CDR1 and CDR2 (germline): SGHTS, YDEGEE. Trimming took off 8 bases at V and 6 bases at J, with 14 bases between the two ends. CDR3 nucleotides: TGTGCCAGTGGAACCTTGCACCCTGAAGCTTTCTTT. Protein product: CASGTLHPEAFF.

The gene calls are TRBV7-2 and TRBJ1-5; D gene unclear. Germline lookup yields CDR1 SGHTA and CDR2 FQGNSA. V lost 0 bases, J lost 3 bases, and 9 bases lay in between. The CDR3 is made up of 15 amino acids. The CDR3 nucleotides are TGTGCCAGCAGCTTAGCTGGCACGGCCAATCAGCCCCAGCATTTT. Amino acids: CASSLAGTANQPQHF.

The chain links TRBV4-2 to TRBJ2-7; a weak D match, TRBD1 (6 bases). Trimming removed 0 bases at V and 2 bases at J, with 11 bases between. The germline CDR1 and CDR2 sequences are LGHNA and YNFKEQ. There are 15 residues in the CDR3. The CDR3: CASSQDAGVAYEQYF. CDR3 in DNA: TGTGCCAGCAGCCAAGATGCAGGGGTGGCCTACGAGCAGTACTTC.

This chain uses TRBV6-5 with TRBJ1-2; possible D gene TRBD1, 5 bases. V was clipped by 5 bases and J by 7 bases, with 14 bases between them. The CDR3 covers 13 residues. Germline lookup yields CDR1 MNHEY and CDR2 SVGAGI. CDR3 in amino acids: CASSIGASVGYTF. The CDR3 nucleotides are TGTGCCAGCAGTATTGGGGCTAGTGTTGGCTACACCTTC.

The chain joins TRBV5-1 to TRBJ2-1; the match to TRBD2 covers 8 bases. The CDR3 loop spans 15 amino acids. CDR1 is SGHRS, CDR2 YFSETQ, per germline. The V gene end was trimmed by 0 bases and the J gene end by 4 bases; junction bases not matched to a gene: 3. The CDR3 is CASSLELAAYNEQFF. The CDR3 DNA reads as TGCGCCAGCAGCTTGGAACTAGCGGCATACAATGAGCAGTTCTTC.

The rearrangement uses TRBV28 and TRBJ2-1; D uncertain. The germline V and J ends were trimmed by 8 bases and 10 bases, with 9 bases remaining between them. Germline CDR1 is MDHEN and CDR2 is SYDVKM. This CDR3 is built from 10 residues. Here the CDR3 reads CASGPLEQFF. The CDR3 DNA follows: TGTGCCAGCGGGCCTTTGGAGCAGTTCTTC.

This chain uses TRBV21-1 with TRBJ1-1. TRBV21-1 is termed a pseudogene. The CDR3 length is 14 residues. The CDR3: CASSGGREYTEAFF. CDR3 bases: TGTGCCAGCAGCGGGGGGCGCGAATACACTGAAGCTTTCTTT.

This chain links TRBV6-5 with TRBJ2-7, with D possibly being TRBD2 (5 bases). The CDR3 is 16 residues long. The germline V gene encodes CDR1 MNHEY and CDR2 SVGAGI. The germline V and J ends were trimmed by 4 bases and 0 bases, with 16 bases remaining between them. CDR3: CASSSPGSGFSYEQYF. The CDR3 bases are TGTGCCAGCAGTTCCCCGGGGAGCGGCTTCTCCTACGAGCAGTACTTC.

This chain connects TRBV29-1 to TRBJ2-5; 10 positions match TRBD2. Germline trimming cut 4 bases from V and 1 base from J; bases unmatched to any gene: 3. The CDR3 is 14 residues long. Germline V gene lookup returns CDR1 SQVTM and CDR2 ANQGSEA. CDR3 loop: CSVVVAGGQETQYF. The CDR3 region has the DNA TGCAGCGTTGTAGTAGCGGGGGGCCAAGAGACCCAGTACTTC.

The rearrangement joins TRBV10-2 to TRBJ2-1; 8 nucleotides align to TRBD2. The trim removed 3 bases at V and 9 bases at J, leaving 10 bases unmatched. This CDR3 region has 15 residues. Germline V lookup: CDR1 WSHSY, CDR2 SAAADI. The CDR3 DNA reads TGCGCCAGCAGTGACCTCGGGGGAGCGGGAGCTGAGCAGTTCTTC. Translation: CASSDLGGAGAEQFF.

This clone was picked up one time. The chain links TRBV9 to TRBJ2-5; D remains ambiguous. V was trimmed by 0 bases and J by 5 bases, leaving 14 bases between them. The CDR3 is made up of 15 amino acids. Germline V gives CDR1 SGDLS, CDR2 YYNGEE. Here the CDR3 DNA reads TGTGCCAGCAGCGTAGACGGGCGGAAGTTGGAGACCCAGTACTTC. This codes for CASSVDGRKLETQYF.

V is TRBV20-1 and J is TRBJ2-2; no definite D call. The CDR3 length is 11 residues. V was shortened by 3 bases and J by 7 bases, with 6 bases between the two germline ends. The germline gives CDR1 DFQATT, CDR2 SNEGSKA (reference sequence). In nucleotides, the CDR3 is TGCAGTGCTAGTTGGGTCGGGGAGCTGTTTTTT. As protein: CSASWVGELFF.

The chain combines TRBV28 with TRBJ2-1, with D possibly TRBD1 on 5 matching bases. This CDR3 is 17 amino acids long. V was pared by 6 bases and J by 5 bases, with 23 bases between. Germline CDR1 is MDHEN and CDR2 is SYDVKM. Here the CDR3 reads CASRSGQFSFRDNEQFF. In nucleotides, the CDR3 is TGTGCCAGCAGGTCAGGGCAATTTAGCTTCAGGGACAATGAGCAGTTCTTC.

This clone counts as medium-sized. J is TRBJ2-7 and V is TRBV28; D not resolved. Germline values: CDR1 MDHEN, CDR2 SYDVKM. The CDR3 covers 14 residues. Trimming took off 4 bases at V and 0 bases at J, with 10 bases between the two ends. CDR3: CASSYALVSYEQYF. CDR3 in DNA: TGTGCCAGCAGTTATGCCCTCGTCTCCTACGAGCAGTACTTC.

The chain has TRBV6-1 and TRBJ2-5; D ambiguous. The germline V gene has CDR1 MNHNS and CDR2 SASEGT. V gave up 2 bases and J gave up 3 bases, with 10 bases separating them. The length of the CDR3 is 14 residues. The CDR3 reads CASSELKIEETQYF. The CDR3 nucleotides are TGTGCCAGCAGTGAATTGAAAATTGAAGAGACCCAGTACTTC.

The chain carries TRBV15 and TRBJ1-2; no clear D gene. CDR3 length: 12 residues. Germline values: CDR1 LNHNV, CDR2 YYDKDF (reference sequence). Trimming took 5 bases from V and 8 from J, leaving 12 bases between them. The CDR3 is CATSRFKGGYTF. The CDR3 bases are TGTGCCACCAGCCGATTCAAAGGGGGCTACACCTTC.

This chain uses TRBV7-8 with TRBJ2-1; a weak D match, TRBD2 (6 bases). The CDR3 has 13 residues. Germline lookup yields CDR1 SGHVS and CDR2 FQNEAQ. V shed 5 bases and J shed 7 bases, with 12 bases lying between them. The CDR3 loop reads CASSPGTRNEQFF. Written as DNA, the CDR3 is TGTGCCAGCAGCCCCGGGACTCGGAATGAGCAGTTCTTC.

The V and J genes are TRBV19 and TRBJ1-5; D is unresolved. Germline V CDR1 and CDR2: LNHDA, SQIVND (reference sequence). Between the trimmed V and J ends, which lost 3 bases and 0 bases, there was a span of 12 bases. The CDR3 loop spans 16 amino acids. The CDR3 region is CASSIPRQSSNQPQHF. The CDR3 DNA reads TGTGCCAGTAGTATCCCCCGCCAGTCTAGCAATCAGCCCCAGCATTTT.

The CDR3 reads CSVPIREYYNEQFF. CDR3 coding DNA: TGCAGCGTCCCCATTAGGGAATACTACAATGAGCAGTTCTTC. The chain joins TRBV29-1 to TRBJ2-1, with D hard to call. CDR3 size: 14 residues. Between the trimmed V and J ends, which lost 6 bases and 3 bases, there was a span of 15 bases. The germline CDR1 and CDR2 sequences are SQVTM and ANQGSEA.